This T cell receptor (beta chain) was captured in a study of blood T cells in healthy people across ages. The CDR3 is made up of 16 amino acids. Germline CDR1 SGHTA, CDR2 FQGNSA. PCR was performed a second time for 7 to 11 cycles using a sample-barcoded 5' primer and a J-beta primer mix. Each of the samples gave a minimum of 3 million paired-end reads that contained CDR3. In TCRdb, the 5' RACE reads were re-called with MiXCR into one record per CDR3 protein. Here the sample spans 1.8 million or so distinct CDR3 sequences, around 40% being singletons. Study-wide results and limits: PBMCs that were unsorted prevented a conclusive naive versus antigen-experienced comparison. In older individuals, TCR beta diversity per million T cells was lower, falling roughly linearly with age.

A note on this clonotype: Its matching antigen is unknown. The junction and the germline gene differ at one end; a read error may be behind it.

This TCR derives from a human donor in good health. The rearrangement links TRBV7-2 to TRBJ1-2; tentatively, D is TRBD1 (5 bases). Sequences were obtained from blood. This CDR3 is CASSPTRGTVNCGYTF. Here the CDR3 DNA reads TGTGCCAGCAGCCCGACGCGCGGGACTGTGAACTGTGGCTACACCTTC.